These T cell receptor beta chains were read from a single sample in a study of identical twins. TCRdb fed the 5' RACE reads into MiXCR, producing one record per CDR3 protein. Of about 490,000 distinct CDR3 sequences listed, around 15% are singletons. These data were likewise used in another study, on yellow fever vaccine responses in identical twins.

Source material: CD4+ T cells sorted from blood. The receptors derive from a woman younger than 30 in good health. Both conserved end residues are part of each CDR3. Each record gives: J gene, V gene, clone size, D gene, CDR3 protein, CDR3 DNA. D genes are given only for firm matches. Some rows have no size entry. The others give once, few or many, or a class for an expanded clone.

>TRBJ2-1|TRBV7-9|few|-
CASSLGLPGVNEQFF
TGTGCCAGCAGCTTAGGTCTCCCTGGTGTCAATGAGCAGTTCTTC
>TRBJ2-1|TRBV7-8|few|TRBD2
CASFPFGGATRQFF
TGTGCCAGCTTCCCGTTCGGGGGGGCCACGCGGCAGTTCTTC
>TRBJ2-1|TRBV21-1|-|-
CASSKLGGGNEQFF
TGTGCCAGCAGCAAATTAGGCGGGGGAAATGAGCAGTTCTTC
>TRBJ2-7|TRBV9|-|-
CASSVGGNEQYF
TGTGCCAGCAGCGTAGGGGGGAACGAGCAGTACTTC
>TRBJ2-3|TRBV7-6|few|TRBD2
CASSLTRTSGSTDTQYF
TGTGCCAGCAGCTTAACCCGGACTAGCGGGAGCACAGATACGCAGTATTTT
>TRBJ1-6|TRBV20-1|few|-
CSAPTATGNSPLHF
TGCAGTGCTCCAACCGCGACGGGTAATTCACCCCTCCACTTT
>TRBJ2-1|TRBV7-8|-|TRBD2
CASSSSGTPPLNEQFF
TGTGCCAGCAGCTCCAGCGGGACCCCCCCCCTCAATGAGCAGTTCTTC
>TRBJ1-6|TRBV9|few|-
CASSVDGGDSPLHF
TGTGCCAGCAGCGTAGACGGCGGGGATTCACCCCTCCACTTT
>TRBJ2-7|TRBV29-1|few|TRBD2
CSVMGLAGGSSYEQYF
TGCAGCGTTATGGGGCTAGCGGGAGGGAGTTCCTACGAGCAGTACTTC
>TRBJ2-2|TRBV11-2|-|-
CASSFSGTSGELFF
TGTGCCAGCAGCTTCTCAGGGACGTCCGGGGAGCTGTTTTTT
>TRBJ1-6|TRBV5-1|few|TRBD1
CASSIDRDSPLHF
TGCGCCAGCAGCATCGACAGGGATTCACCCCTCCACTTT
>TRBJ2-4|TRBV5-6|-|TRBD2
CASSWGLADPKNIQYF
TGTGCCAGCAGCTGGGGACTAGCGGACCCCAAAAACATTCAGTACTTC
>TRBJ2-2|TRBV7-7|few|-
CASSLVPQLGGELFF
TGTGCCAGCAGCTTAGTTCCCCAGCTGGGCGGGGAGCTGTTTTTT
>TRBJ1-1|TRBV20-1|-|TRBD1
CSAKRNRGPNTEAFF
TGCAGTGCAAAGCGGAACAGGGGGCCGAACACTGAAGCTTTCTTT
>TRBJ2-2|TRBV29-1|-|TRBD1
CVGRGSGGELFF
TGCGTAGGCAGGGGGAGTGGCGGGGAGCTGTTTTTT
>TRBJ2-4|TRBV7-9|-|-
CASSPGGYIQYF
TGTGCCAGCAGCCCTGGGGGTTACATTCAGTACTTC
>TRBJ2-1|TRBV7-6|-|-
CASSLGSQGYNEQFF
TGTGCCAGCAGCTTAGGTAGTCAGGGGTACAATGAGCAGTTCTTC
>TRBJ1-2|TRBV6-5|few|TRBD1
CASSYVSAGGLSYTF
TGTGCCAGCAGTTACGTTTCGGCAGGGGGTTTAAGCTACACCTTC
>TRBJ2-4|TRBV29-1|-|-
CSGAGGDKNIQYF
TGCAGCGGGGCCGGGGGCGACAAAAACATTCAGTACTTC
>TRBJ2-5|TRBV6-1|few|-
CASSTRQRLGPGETQYF
TGTGCCAGCAGTACAAGACAGCGACTAGGGCCAGGGGAGACCCAGTACTTC
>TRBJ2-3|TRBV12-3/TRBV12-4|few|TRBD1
CASSQGELVDTQYF
TGTGCCAGCAGTCAGGGGGAATTGGTAGATACGCAGTATTTT
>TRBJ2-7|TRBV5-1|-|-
CASRPDLSSYEQYF
TGCGCCAGCAGACCGGATTTGAGCTCCTACGAGCAGTACTTC
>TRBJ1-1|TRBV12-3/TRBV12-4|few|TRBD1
CASSTGGGAFF
TGTGCCAGCAGTACAGGGGGGGGGGCTTTCTTT
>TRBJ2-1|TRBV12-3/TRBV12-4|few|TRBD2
CASSLLSGRGNEQFF
TGTGCCAGCAGTTTACTAAGCGGGAGGGGGAATGAGCAGTTCTTC
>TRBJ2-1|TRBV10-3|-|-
CAIRNRREYNEQFF
TGTGCCATCAGAAACCGCAGGGAGTACAATGAGCAGTTCTTC
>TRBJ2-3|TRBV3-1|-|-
CASSPTRHVTDTQYF
TGTGCCAGCAGCCCGACACGCCATGTCACAGATACGCAGTATTTT
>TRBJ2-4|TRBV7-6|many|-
CASSLDVLPDIQYF
TGTGCCAGCAGCTTAGATGTCCTTCCGGACATTCAGTACTTC
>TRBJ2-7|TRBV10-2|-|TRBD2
CASRATSGAYEQYF
TGCGCCAGCAGGGCGACTAGCGGGGCTTACGAGCAGTACTTC
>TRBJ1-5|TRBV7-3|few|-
CASRPDPKSELISNQPQHF
TGTGCCAGCAGGCCAGACCCCAAGTCGGAACTAATTAGCAATCAGCCCCAGCATTTT
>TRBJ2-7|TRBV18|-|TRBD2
CASSPPPSGRAEQYF
TGTGCCAGCTCACCACCTCCTAGCGGGAGGGCCGAGCAGTACTTC
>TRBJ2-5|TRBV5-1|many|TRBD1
CASSTGQVQETQYF
TGCGCCAGCAGCACGGGACAGGTCCAAGAGACCCAGTACTTC
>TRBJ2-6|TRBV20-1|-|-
CSAHRAAETGANVLTF
TGCAGTGCCCACCGGGCGGCGGAGACTGGGGCCAACGTCCTGACTTTC
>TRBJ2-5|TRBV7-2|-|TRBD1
CASSSTGGSGGTQYF
TGTGCCAGCAGCTCGACAGGGGGGTCAGGCGGGACCCAGTACTTC
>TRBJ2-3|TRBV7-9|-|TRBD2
CASSSGGRERDTDTQYF
TGTGCCAGCAGCTCAGGCGGGCGGGAGCGAGACACAGATACGCAGTATTTT
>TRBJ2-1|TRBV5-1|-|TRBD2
CASSLASGTSGGIEQFF
TGCGCCAGCAGCTTGGCGTCCGGGACTAGCGGGGGTATTGAGCAGTTCTTC
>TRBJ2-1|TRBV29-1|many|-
CSVVASSASRNEQFF
TGCAGCGTTGTTGCGAGTAGCGCTTCGAGGAATGAGCAGTTCTTC
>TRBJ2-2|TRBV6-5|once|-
CASSYSQNSNTGELFF
TGTGCCAGCAGTTACTCTCAGAATTCGAACACCGGGGAGCTGTTTTTT
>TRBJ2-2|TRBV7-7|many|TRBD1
CASRTGTANTGELFF
TGTGCCAGCAGAACCGGGACAGCGAACACCGGGGAGCTGTTTTTT
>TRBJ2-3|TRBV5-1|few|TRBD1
CASSAYLGTASTDTQYF
TGCGCCAGCAGCGCCTATCTCGGGACAGCTAGCACAGATACGCAGTATTTT
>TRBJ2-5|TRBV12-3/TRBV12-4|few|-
CASSLRSGQDGTPQYF
TGTGCCAGCAGTTTGAGATCTGGACAGGATGGGACTCCCCAGTACTTC
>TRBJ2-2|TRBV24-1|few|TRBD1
CATSETGGTGELFF
TGTGCCACCAGTGAAACAGGGGGCACCGGGGAGCTGTTTTTT
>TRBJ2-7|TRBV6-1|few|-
CATQNRPLSSYEQYF
TGTGCCACACAAAACAGGCCTCTGAGCTCCTACGAGCAGTACTTC
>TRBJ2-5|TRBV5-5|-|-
CASSLEYRENILTQYF
TGTGCCAGCAGCTTGGAATACCGGGAGAACATTTTGACCCAGTACTTC
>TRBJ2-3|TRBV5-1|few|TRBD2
CASSLDSGSTDTQYF
TGCGCCAGCAGCTTGGATAGCGGGAGCACAGATACGCAGTATTTT
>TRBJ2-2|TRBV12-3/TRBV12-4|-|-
CASSPGGLSPHTGELFF
TGTGCCAGCAGTCCAGGAGGACTCTCGCCCCACACCGGGGAGCTGTTTTTT
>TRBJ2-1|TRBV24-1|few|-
CATSDPGRHYNEQFF
TGTGCCACCAGTGACCCTGGAAGACACTACAATGAGCAGTTCTTC
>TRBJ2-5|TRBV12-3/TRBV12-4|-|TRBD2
CASSERGGGTETQYF
TGTGCCAGCAGTGAGCGGGGGGGCGGCACAGAGACCCAGTACTTC
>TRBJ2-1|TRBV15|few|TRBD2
CATSRTLANSYNEQFF
TGTGCCACCAGCAGAACACTAGCGAACTCCTACAATGAGCAGTTCTTC